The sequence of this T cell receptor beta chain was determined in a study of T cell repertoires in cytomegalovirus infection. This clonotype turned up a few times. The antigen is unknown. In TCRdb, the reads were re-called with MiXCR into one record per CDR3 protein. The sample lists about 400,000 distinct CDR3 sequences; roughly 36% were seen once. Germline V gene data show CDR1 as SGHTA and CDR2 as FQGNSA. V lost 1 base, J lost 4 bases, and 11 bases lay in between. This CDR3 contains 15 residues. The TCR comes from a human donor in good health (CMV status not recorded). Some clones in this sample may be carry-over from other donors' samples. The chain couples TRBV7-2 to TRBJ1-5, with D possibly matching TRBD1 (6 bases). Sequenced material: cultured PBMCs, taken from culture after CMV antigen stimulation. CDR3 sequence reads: CASSLGGTTNQPQHF. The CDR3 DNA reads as TGTGCCAGCAGCTTAGGGGGGACAACAAATCAGCCCCAGCATTTT.